This T cell receptor beta chain was captured in a study of T cells after posttransplantation cyclophosphamide. Libraries were prepared by immunoSEQ multiplex PCR; TCRdb keeps only in-frame clonotypes and omits some of them. The sample contains around 3,300 clones, over 95% of which appear only once. V lost 5 bases and J lost 1, with 11 bases in between. CDR1 and CDR2 from the germline V gene are MDHEN and SYDVKM. The CDR3 has 15 amino acids. The rearrangement links TRBV28 to TRBJ2-2; D gene unclear. The clonotype was recovered from a woman in her forties or fifties in good health and a related stem cell transplant donor. Sequencing was carried out using naive CD8+ T cells sorted from PBMCs. CDR3 residues: CASSLPRENTGELFF. The CDR3 nucleotides read TGTGCCAGCAGTCTCCCTAGAGAGAACACCGGGGAGCTGTTTTTT. The full variable domain, in which reference TRBV28 and TRBJ2-2 provide the parts outside the CDR3, is DVKVTQSSRYLVKRTGEKVFLECVQDMDHENMFWYRQDPGLGLRLIYFSYDVKMKEKGDIPEGYSVSREKKERFSLILESASTNQTSMYLCASSLPRENTGELFFGEGSRLTVL.